This T cell receptor beta chain was captured by sequencing in a study of T cell responses to AZD1222 COVID-19 vaccine. Assay used: immunoSEQ multiplex PCR; TCRdb lists only in-frame clones, some missing. The sample has about 92,000 clones; 88% are singletons. The CDR3 runs 11 residues. V gave up 3 bases and J gave up 14 bases, with 10 bases separating them. This clone showed up just a few times. This sequence was found in an adult in good health. The V and J genes are TRBV12-3 or TRBV12-4 and TRBJ1-4; weak D call: TRBD1 (5 bases). The input for sequencing was peripheral blood, taken on day 0 of AZD1222 vaccination. This CDR3 is CASSLGERLFF. DNA of the CDR3: TGTGCCAGCAGTTTGGGGGAGAGGCTGTTTTTT.